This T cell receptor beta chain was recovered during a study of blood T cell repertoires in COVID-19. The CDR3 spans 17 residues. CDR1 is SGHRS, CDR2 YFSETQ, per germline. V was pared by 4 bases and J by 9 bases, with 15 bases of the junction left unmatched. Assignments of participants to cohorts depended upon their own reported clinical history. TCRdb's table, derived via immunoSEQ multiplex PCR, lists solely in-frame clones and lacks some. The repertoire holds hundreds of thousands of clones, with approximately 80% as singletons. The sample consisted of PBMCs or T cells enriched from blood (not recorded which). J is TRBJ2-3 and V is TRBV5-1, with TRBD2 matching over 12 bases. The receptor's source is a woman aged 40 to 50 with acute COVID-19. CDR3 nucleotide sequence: TGCGCCAGCAGCGCGGAGCTAGCGGGGGGGCCTTTGGGGACGCAGTATTTT. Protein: CASSAELAGGPLGTQYF.